The 22 T cell receptor beta chains given below trace back to one sample, sequenced in a study of molecular identifiers for immune sequencing clone quantification. One entry per CDR3 protein results from TCRdb running MiXCR on the PCR reads. This table has about 300,000 distinct CDR3 sequences, over 20% appearing once. The sequenced sample was naive CD8+ T cells from blood, with Jurkat cell RNA spiked in. Subset given: FACS-sorted CD8+CD4-CCR7+CD45RA+ naive T cells. The receptors here all came from a human donor in good health. Some libraries in this study had Jurkat cell RNA spiked in.

This clonotype was counted many times. The V and J genes are TRBV7-9 and TRBJ1-1; D unclear. V was cut by 3 bases and J by 6 bases, with 20 bases left in between. The CDR3 covers 16 residues. The V gene's germline CDR1 is SEHNR and CDR2 FQNEAQ (reference sequence). CDR3 nucleotides: TGTGCCAGCAGCTTTATGACTGAGGCCGTACGGGCTGAAGCTTTCTTT. It translates to CASSFMTEAVRAEAFF. Full variable domain (remainder filled in from reference TRBV7-9 and TRBJ1-1): DTGVSQNPRHKITKRGQNVTFRCDPISEHNRLYWYRQTLGQGPEFLTYFQNEAQLEKSRLLSDRFSAERPKGSFSTLEIQRTEQGDSAMYLCASSFMTEAVRAEAFFGQGTRLTVV.

About this clonotype itself: A read error may explain this, as a much larger clone is one base away. V and J are TRBV12-3 or TRBV12-4 and TRBJ2-2; 10 bases agree with TRBD2. J lost 0 bases, V lost 5 bases, and 6 bases had no gene match. The CDR3 length is 17 residues. CDR3: CASSPLAGAANTGELFF. As DNA, the CDR3 is TGTGCCAGCAGTCCCCTAGCGGGGGCCGCGAACACCGGGGAGCTGTTTTTT.

As to this clonotype: This may be a read error, as it is one base from a much larger clone. This chain links TRBV11-2 with TRBJ2-1; weak D call: TRBD2 (5 bases). Per the germline V gene, CDR1 is SGHAT and CDR2 is FQNNGV. The length of the CDR3 is 16 residues. The CDR3 DNA reads as TGTGCCAGCAGTTCAAGGGAGTCCCCCCCCTACAATCAGCAGTTCTTC. It encodes CASSSRESPPYNQQFF.

This clonotype appeared many times. The chain links TRBV7-9 to TRBJ1-4; D possibly corresponds to TRBD1 (6 bases). The CDR3 sequence is 15 residues long. V shed 2 bases and J shed 3 bases, with 10 bases lying between them. The germline V gene encodes CDR1 SEHNR and CDR2 FQNEAQ (reference sequence). CDR3 nucleotide sequence: TGTGCCAGCAGCTTAAGTCCAGGGGCTAATGAAAAACTGTTTTTT. It yields the protein CASSLSPGANEKLFF.

This clonotype was counted ten times or more. The J gene is TRBJ2-7, the V gene TRBV11-2; D is unclear. Germline CDR1 SGHAT, CDR2 FQNNGV. The CDR3 runs 12 residues. The V and J ends lost 5 bases and 6 bases respectively, with 11 bases between them. The DNA for the CDR3 is TGTGCCAGCAGCCCAAGATTGTCCGAGCAGTACTTC. The encoded protein is CASSPRLSEQYF.

This clonotype appeared many times. The gene calls are TRBV28 and TRBJ2-5, with a weak D call TRBD1 (5 bases). Trimming pared 1 base from V and 3 bases from J, leaving 15 bases between. The CDR3 spans 16 residues. Germline V gene lookup returns CDR1 MDHEN and CDR2 SYDVKM. The CDR3 region has the DNA TGTGCCAGCAGTTTATTTGTCAGGGCATGGGAAGAGACCCAGTACTTC. Translated, it gives CASSLFVRAWEETQYF.

This clonotype was counted many times. The chain carries TRBV4-3 and TRBJ2-7, with D perhaps given as TRBD1 or TRBD2 (5 bases each). CDR3 length: 13 amino acids. The germline CDR1 and CDR2 sequences are LGHNA and YSLEER. Between the trimmed V and J ends, which lost 1 base and 3 bases, there was a span of 7 bases. The CDR3 loop reads CASSQGDGYEQYF. The CDR3 region has the DNA TGCGCCAGCAGCCAAGGGGACGGCTACGAGCAGTACTTC.

This clonotype was seen repeatedly, ten times or more. The V call is TRBV30, the J call TRBJ1-3; the D gene is possibly TRBD1 (6 bases). The germline CDR1 and CDR2 sequences are GTSNPN and SVGIG (reference sequence). This CDR3 is 14 amino acids long. V lost 1 base and J 3 bases, leaving 10 bases between the germline ends. CDR3 protein: CAWSEDSFGNTIYF. The DNA for the CDR3 is TGTGCCTGGAGTGAGGACAGCTTTGGAAACACCATATATTTT. The whole variable domain, filled in from reference TRBV30 and TRBJ1-3, reads SQTIHQWPATLVQPVGSPLSLECTVEGTSNPNLYWYRQAAGRGLQLLFYSVGIGQISSEVPQNLSASRPQDRQFILSSKKLLLSDSGFYLCAWSEDSFGNTIYFGEGSWLTVV.

This clonotype turned up a few times. CDR3 bases: TGCAGTGCTAGAGATTCAGGGACAGCGTCCTACGAGCAGTACTTC. It specifies CSARDSGTASYEQYF. V is TRBV20-1 and J is TRBJ2-7, with 7 positions matching TRBD1. J was trimmed by 1 base and V by 0 bases; bases with no gene match: 6. This CDR3 has 15 residues. Per the germline V gene, CDR1 is DFQATT and CDR2 is SNEGSKA (reference sequence).

This clonotype was seen repeatedly, ten times or more. V is TRBV4-3 and J is TRBJ1-5, with TRBD1 identical over 9 bases. Germline loops: CDR1 LGHNA, CDR2 YSLEER. J was trimmed by 2 bases and V by 0 bases; bases with no gene match: 5. CDR3 length: 17 amino acids. CDR3 sequence reads: CASSQDLTGGGNQPQHF. In DNA form, the CDR3 reads TGCGCCAGCAGCCAAGACCTGACAGGGGGAGGCAATCAGCCCCAGCATTTT.

Concerning this clonotype itself: A read error may be the cause here, since a much bigger clone is one base away. The rearrangement joins TRBV12-3 or TRBV12-4 to TRBJ2-2; the match to TRBD1 covers 7 bases. V dropped 5 bases and J dropped 6; count of bases not matched to a gene: 9. The length of the CDR3 is 15 residues. The CDR3 bases are TGTGCCAGCAGTGTCGGGACAGTGGCATCCGGGGAGCTGTTTTTT. It codes for CASSVGTVASGELFF.

Many counts were recorded for this clonotype. The rearrangement uses TRBV4-3 and TRBJ2-5; TRBD2 might be the D (5 bases). V lost 3 bases and J 5 bases, leaving 13 bases between the germline ends. This CDR3 is built from 14 residues. Germline lookup yields CDR1 LGHNA and CDR2 YSLEER. The CDR3 is CASSQEASFETQYF. The CDR3 region has the DNA TGCGCCAGCAGCCAGGAGGCTAGTTTTGAGACCCAGTACTTC.

This clonotype appeared once. V gene TRBV10-2 combines with J gene TRBJ2-5; D unclear. Germline lookup yields CDR1 WSHSY and CDR2 SAAADI. The V and J ends lost 1 base and 0 bases respectively, with 24 bases between them. The CDR3 is made up of 20 amino acids. The CDR3 here is CASSEWSEARLSVYQETQYF. DNA for the CDR3: TGCGCCAGCAGTGAGTGGTCCGAGGCGAGGCTATCCGTGTACCAAGAGACCCAGTACTTC.

This clonotype has ten or more counts. The chain carries TRBV9 and TRBJ2-3; TRBD1 agrees at 7 bases. The germline CDR1 and CDR2 sequences are SGDLS and YYNGEE. The CDR3 sequence is 17 residues long. J gave up 0 bases and V 2 bases, and 9 bases lay outside the gene matches. CDR3 DNA sequence: TGTGCCAGCAGCGTGGGACACAGGGGATCTAGCACAGATACGCAGTATTTT. Amino acid sequence: CASSVGHRGSSTDTQYF.

This clonotype was counted ten times or more. The CDR3 DNA is TGCGCCAGCAGCCAAGGCGGAGGGAGCTCCTACGAGCAGTACTTC. It yields the protein CASSQGGGSSYEQYF. V is TRBV4-3 and J is TRBJ2-7; D is possibly TRBD2 (6 bases). Germline lookup yields CDR1 LGHNA and CDR2 YSLEER. The CDR3 loop spans 15 amino acids. Trimming cost V 1 base and J 0 bases, with 10 bases left between them.

The J gene is TRBJ2-3, the V gene TRBV4-3; D may match TRBD1 or TRBD2 (5 bases each). V shed 0 bases and J shed 3 bases, with 16 bases lying between them. The CDR3 spans 17 residues. Germline CDR1 LGHNA, CDR2 YSLEER. This CDR3 is CASSQDWDATGTDTQYF. The CDR3 nucleotides are TGCGCCAGCAGCCAAGATTGGGACGCCACCGGGACAGATACGCAGTATTTT.

This clonotype showed up just a few times. This clone may be a read error of a much larger clone one base away. The chain couples TRBV6-6 to TRBJ2-3; no clear D. From germline, CDR1 is MNHNY and CDR2 SVGAGI (reference sequence). CDR3 length equals 14 residues. The CDR3: CASSPYGVPDTRYF. As DNA, the CDR3 is TGTGCCAGCAGCCCATATGGAGTGCCAGATACGCGGTATTTT.

This clonotype showed up just a few times. The V and J genes are TRBV6-5 and TRBJ2-2; the match to TRBD2 covers 9 bases. V was clipped by 7 bases and J by 4 bases; unmatched bases: 10. Germline V gives CDR1 MNHEY, CDR2 SVGAGI. The CDR3 loop spans 16 amino acids. CDR3 in amino acids: CASTEAGGIGTGELFF. CDR3 nucleotide sequence: TGTGCCAGCACGGAGGCGGGAGGGATAGGCACCGGGGAGCTGTTTTTT.

This clonotype appeared a few times. V gene TRBV7-9 combines with J gene TRBJ2-5; tentatively, D is TRBD2 (5 bases). V lost 5 bases and J lost 7, with 11 bases in between. This CDR3 region has 12 residues. Germline V CDR1 and CDR2: SEHNR, FQNEAQ (reference sequence). CDR3 DNA sequence: TGTGCCAGCAGCCAGGACTTTAGGACCCAGTACTTC. This sequence encodes CASSQDFRTQYF.

The table lists this clonotype with a few counts. The genes are TRBV4-1 and TRBJ2-1, with 7 bases identical to TRBD1. Trimming cost V 1 base and J 0 bases; bases outside gene matches: 3. Germline lookup yields CDR1 MGHRA and CDR2 YSYEKL. There are 16 residues in the CDR3. CDR3 DNA sequence: TGCGCCAGCAGCCAAGTGACAGGGATCTCCTACAATGAGCAGTTCTTC. This translates into CASSQVTGISYNEQFF.

This clonotype was observed at least ten times. The rearrangement links TRBV10-3 to TRBJ1-1; D is unclear. This CDR3 comprises 12 residues. Germline V CDR1 and CDR2: ENHRY, SYGVKD. V was pared by 11 bases and J by 1 base, with 11 bases between. CDR3 amino acids: CAAGGRNTEAFF. The CDR3 DNA reads TGTGCCGCTGGCGGACGGAACACTGAAGCTTTCTTT.

The J gene is TRBJ1-1, the V gene TRBV7-9, with D tentatively TRBD1 (6 bases). The CDR3 extends over 14 amino acids. The V and J ends lost 2 bases and 1 base respectively, with 8 bases between them. The germline gives CDR1 SEHNR, CDR2 FQNEAQ (reference sequence). The CDR3 loop is CASSLMGQNTEAFF. In DNA form, the CDR3 reads TGTGCCAGCAGCTTAATGGGACAGAACACTGAAGCTTTCTTT.